One T cell receptor (beta chain) is described in this entry. This sample is drawn from a study of blood T cell repertoires in COVID-19. CDR3 length equals 15 residues. V shed 1 base and J shed 6 bases, with 15 bases lying between them. In germline, CDR1 is MGHRA, CDR2 YSYEKL. Sequencing was performed with immunoSEQ multiplex PCR; in TCRdb, only in-frame clones are kept and a portion is missing. The sample comprises 120,000 or so clones, more than 65% of which are singletons, and 20% to 25% rests with the top ten. The sequence derives from a human donor in a cohort sampled during active COVID-19. The specimen was peripheral blood. This sequence joins TRBV4-1 and TRBJ1-1, with D tentatively TRBD1 (5 bases). The CDR3 nucleotides read TGCGCCAGCAGCCAAGTCTGGCAGGGTGGACCTGAAGCTTTCTTT. Its protein is CASSQVWQGGPEAFF.